Detailed here is one T cell receptor beta chain. Its antigen is as yet unknown. The protocol was immunoSEQ multiplex PCR, while the TCRdb copy is restricted to in-frame clones and leaves out a portion. The profile shows roughly 100,000 clones, about 88% of them singletons. This CDR3 has 16 residues. V was clipped by 5 bases and J by 3 bases, with 19 bases between them. Per the germline V gene, CDR1 is KGHSH and CDR2 is LQKENI. The data were obtained in a study of T cell responses to AZD1222 COVID-19 vaccine. Overall study results and limits: CD4 TCRs linked to vaccination spanned spike, dominating at 160-218 and 743-854. White British ancestry dominated among donors, who included more females, and clonal diversity was possibly underestimated.

This receptor was taken from an adult in good health. This rearrangement joins TRBV18 to TRBJ1-1; the D is unclear. The material was peripheral blood, obtained on day 0 of AZD1222 vaccination. The CDR3 DNA is TGTGCCAGCTCAGCAAACCCTGGGTCGGTCGACACTGAAGCTTTCTTT. Residues: CASSANPGSVDTEAFF.